A single sample gave rise to the 9 T cell receptor beta chains below, sequenced in a study of long-term antiretroviral therapy in people with HIV (dated by TCRdb to between 2021 and 2024). The immunoSEQ hsTCRB v3.0 assay was used at survey level resolution to sequence the TRB variable region. In TCRdb, the immuneACCESS table is reduced to in-frame sequences with V and J assigned. These tables do not hold every clone; where another copy was compared, an unresolved V gene accounts for under half, and the others remain unexplained. This sample has around 30,000 clones in its table, and over 80% of those were observed once. Together, the top ten hold 6.2% of the sample. Specimen: unsorted PBMCs, collected 0.4 years after starting antiretroviral therapy. These receptors were collected from a man younger than 35 with HIV.

This chain uses TRBV5-1 with TRBJ1-1, with 8 bases fitting TRBD1. This CDR3 region has 14 residues. The V gene's germline CDR1 is SGHRS and CDR2 YFSETQ. Trimming at V came to 1 base and at J to 4 bases, leaving 3 bases not matched to a gene. CDR3 DNA: TGCGCCAGCAGCTTGAGGACAGGGCCCACTGAAGCTTTCTTT. Translation gives CASSLRTGPTEAFF. Full variable domain (missing parts from reference TRBV5-1 and TRBJ1-1): KAGVTQTPRYLIKTRGQQVTLSCSPISGHRSVSWYQQTPGQGLQFLFEYFSETQRNKGNFPGRFSGRQFSNSRSEMNVSTLELGDSALYLCASSLRTGPTEAFFGQGTRLTVV.

Concerning this clone: Different DNA sequences within this sample yield the same CDR3. J is TRBJ2-7 and V is TRBV19; D not certain. The CDR3 consists of 11 residues. Trimming took off 5 bases at V and 4 bases at J, with 6 bases between the two ends. Germline CDR1 is LNHDA and CDR2 is SQIVND (reference sequence). DNA for the CDR3: TGTGCCAGTAGTCACCGGTACGAGCAGTACTTC. It encodes CASSHRYEQYF.

This clone appeared a single time. The V gene is TRBV14, the J gene TRBJ2-6; TRBD1 might be the D (8 bases). Germline CDR1 reads SGHDN; CDR2 reads FVKESK. The V end lost 3 bases, the J end lost 4 bases, and 13 bases lay between the germline ends. The CDR3 contains 16 residues. CDR3 nucleotide sequence: TGTGCCAGCAGCCATCACAGGGGGGGAGGGGCCAACGTCCTGACTTTC. Translated, it gives CASSHHRGGGANVLTF. The full variable domain, completed using reference TRBV14 and TRBJ2-6, is EAGVTQFPSHSVIEKGQTVTLRCDPISGHDNLYWYRRVMGKEIKFLLHFVKESKQDESGMPNNRFLAERTGGTYSTLKVQPAELEDSGVYFCASSHHRGGGANVLTFGAGSRLTVL.

The chain couples TRBV6-5 to TRBJ1-1; 8 nucleotides agree with TRBD1. The germline V gene encodes CDR1 MNHEY and CDR2 SVGAGI. This CDR3 is built from 13 residues. V was pared by 8 bases and J by 3 bases, with 5 bases of the junction left unmatched. This CDR3 is CASRADRDTEAFF. CDR3 in DNA: TGTGCCAGCCGGGCGGACAGGGACACTGAAGCTTTCTTT.

J is TRBJ2-7 and V is TRBV27; unclear D gene. Per the germline V gene, CDR1 is MNHEY and CDR2 is SMNVEV (reference sequence). The CDR3 has 14 residues. Between the trimmed V and J ends, which lost 6 bases and 0 bases, there was a span of 12 bases. The CDR3, as DNA: TGTGCCAGCAGCCTCCGACGGAGCTCCTACGAGCAGTACTTC. Translating it yields CASSLRRSSYEQYF.

The chain links TRBV14 to TRBJ1-1; 9 bases are shared with TRBD1. The V and J ends lost 6 bases and 4 bases, in that order; junction bases with no gene match: 12. Germline V gene lookup returns CDR1 SGHDN and CDR2 FVKESK. The CDR3 extends over 16 amino acids. This CDR3 reads CASRGKEGQGSTEAFF. The CDR3 coding sequence is TGTGCCAGCAGGGGGAAGGAGGGACAGGGCTCCACTGAAGCTTTCTTT. The full variable domain, completed using reference TRBV14 and TRBJ1-1, is EAGVTQFPSHSVIEKGQTVTLRCDPISGHDNLYWYRRVMGKEIKFLLHFVKESKQDESGMPNNRFLAERTGGTYSTLKVQPAELEDSGVYFCASRGKEGQGSTEAFFGQGTRLTVV.

The V gene is TRBV7-9, the J gene TRBJ2-5, with 9 bases lining up with TRBD1. The length of the CDR3 is 16 residues. V lost 5 bases, J lost 1 base, and 8 bases stayed unmatched. Germline assignment: CDR1 SEHNR and CDR2 FQNEAQ (reference sequence). The CDR3 DNA sequence: TGTGCCAGCAGCACGTGGACAGGGGAAATCCAAGAGACCCAGTACTTC. Its protein product is CASSTWTGEIQETQYF.

The chain combines TRBV27 with TRBJ1-5; 10 nucleotides match TRBD1. CDR1 and CDR2 (germline): MNHEY, SMNVEV (reference sequence). This CDR3 comprises 16 residues. The J segment lost 4 bases and the V segment lost 4 bases, leaving 7 bases of the junction unmatched. For the CDR3, the DNA is TGTGCCAGCAGTTCCCGGGACAGGGGCAAGAATCAGCCCCAGCATTTT. Its protein is CASSSRDRGKNQPQHF.

The genes are TRBV14 and TRBJ1-2, with D possibly TRBD1 on 5 matching bases. Germline V gene data show CDR1 as SGHDN and CDR2 as FVKESK. V was clipped by 5 bases and J by 4 bases, with 14 bases between them. The CDR3 has 14 residues. This CDR3 reads CASSSPGRLYGYTF. CDR3 coding DNA: TGTGCCAGCAGCTCACCGGGACGGCTCTATGGCTACACCTTC.